This TCR beta chain stems from a study of beta chain features in type 1 diabetes. The study, taken as a whole, reports: Lower insertion and higher deletion counts appeared at VDJ junctions in type 1 diabetes patients.

The length of the CDR3 is 14 residues. The germline CDR1 and CDR2 sequences are SGHRS and YFSETQ. The V end lost 2 bases, the J end lost 2 bases, and 10 bases lay between the germline ends. cDNA synthesis used the whole RNA isolate, giving expressed TCRB sequences. Sequencing used immunoSEQ multiplex PCR; TCRdb keeps in-frame clones, though not all of them. The data show 300,000 to 400,000 clones, roughly an eighth seen once. This clone has more than one count but fewer than ten. Its antigen remains unknown. V is TRBV5-1 and J is TRBJ1-2; D remains unclear. The sample taken for sequencing was naive CD4+ T cells from blood. The TCR sequence derives from a man between 18 and 29 years old in good health. As DNA, the CDR3 is TGCGCCAGCAGCTTAGGAGCAACCAACTATGGCTACACCTTC. This translates into CASSLGATNYGYTF.